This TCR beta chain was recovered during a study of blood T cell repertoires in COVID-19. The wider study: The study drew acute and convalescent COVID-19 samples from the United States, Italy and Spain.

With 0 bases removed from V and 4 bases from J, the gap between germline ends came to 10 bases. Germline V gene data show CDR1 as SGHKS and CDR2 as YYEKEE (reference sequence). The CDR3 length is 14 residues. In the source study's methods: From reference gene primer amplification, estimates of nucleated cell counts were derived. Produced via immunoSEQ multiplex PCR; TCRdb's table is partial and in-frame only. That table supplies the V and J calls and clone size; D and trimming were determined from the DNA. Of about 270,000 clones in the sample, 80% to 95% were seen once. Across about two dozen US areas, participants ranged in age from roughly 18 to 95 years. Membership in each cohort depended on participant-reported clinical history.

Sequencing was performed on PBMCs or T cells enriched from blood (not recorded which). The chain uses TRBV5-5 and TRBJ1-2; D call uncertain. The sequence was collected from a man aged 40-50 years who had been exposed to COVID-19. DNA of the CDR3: TGTGCCAGCAGCTTGGCGTCAGGAGGCTATGGCTACACCTTC. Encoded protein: CASSLASGGYGYTF.